The present TCR beta chain was sequenced within a study of blood T cell repertoires in COVID-19. Study at large: Both acute and convalescent COVID-19 samples were obtained from the United States, Italy and Spain. In each case, the material was cDNA or gDNA derived from T cells, B-cell-depleted T cells, or PBMCs.

The CDR3 covers 13 residues. Losses at the gene ends were 4 bases for V and 3 bases for J; bases not matched to a gene: 4. Germline V CDR1 and CDR2: SGHRS, YFSETQ. Per the original data handling: From reference gene primer amplification, estimates of nucleated cell counts were derived. TCRdb's table, derived via immunoSEQ multiplex PCR, lists solely in-frame clones and lacks some. V, J and clone size reflect that table, while D and trimming were determined from the DNA. This table has around 150,000 clones, around four fifths appearing once. The TCR originated in a man between 60 and 75 years old who had recovered from COVID-19. Source material: peripheral blood. This chain joins TRBV5-1 and TRBJ2-7; TRBD1 agrees at 7 bases. CDR3 DNA sequence: TGCGCCAGCAGCGCCGACAGGGTCTACGAGCAGTACTTC. Encoded protein: CASSADRVYEQYF.